Below, 30 T cell receptor beta chains from the same sample are listed, as sequenced in a study of T-cell reconstitution after alpha-beta-depleted transplantation in children. Unique molecular identifiers tagged the TCRbeta library. TCRdb analysed the PCR reads with MiXCR anew, one entry per CDR3 protein. Here the sample spans fewer than 700,000 distinct CDR3 sequences, 10% to 15% being singletons. Sequences were derived from PBMCs, mostly from graft donor cells, sampled 360 days after TCRalphabeta/CD19-depleted stem cell transplant. The receptor source for this set is a male patient under 18 who had a stem cell transplant for acute myeloid leukemia, so the T cells may come from the graft donor.

V and J are TRBV10-3 and TRBJ2-3; 9 nucleotides line up with TRBD1. CDR3 length: 13 amino acids. Germline-derived CDR1 and CDR2 are ENHRY and SYGVKD. Trimming cost V 6 bases and J 6 bases; bases outside gene matches: 4. The CDR3 reads CAIRGDREDTQYF. CDR3 in DNA: TGTGCCATCAGGGGGGACAGGGAGGATACGCAGTATTTT.

Only a few counts were recorded for this clonotype. CDR3 DNA sequence: TGTGCCAGCAGACCACAGGGACCCTATGGCTACACCTTC. Translation: CASRPQGPYGYTF. V is TRBV6-1 and J is TRBJ1-2; tentative D call: TRBD1 (6 bases). The germline V and J ends were trimmed by 6 bases and 4 bases, with 12 bases remaining between them. The CDR3 totals 13 residues. Germline V gene sequence: CDR1 MNHNS, CDR2 SASEGT.

This clonotype has just a few counts. The rearrangement links TRBV15 to TRBJ2-2; D is possibly TRBD1 (6 bases). Trimming cost V 1 base and J 0 bases, with 9 bases left between them. Germline V lookup: CDR1 LNHNV, CDR2 YYDKDF (reference sequence). The CDR3 loop spans 16 amino acids. The CDR3, as DNA: TGTGCCACCAGCAGAGGGGGGCTTTCGAACACCGGGGAGCTGTTTTTT. Translated: CATSRGGLSNTGELFF. Based on the CDR3 plus reference TRBV15 and TRBJ2-2, the full variable domain is DAMVIQNPRYQVTQFGKPVTLSCSQTLNHNVMYWYQQKSSQAPKLLFHYYDKDFNNEADTPDNFQSRRPNTSFCFLDIRSPGLGDTAMYLCATSRGGLSNTGELFFGEGSRLTVL.

The chain carries TRBV4-3 and TRBJ2-4, with D perhaps assigned TRBD1 or TRBD2 (5 bases each). The CDR3 is 13 amino acids. The V end was cut by 0 bases, the J end by 16 bases, with 16 bases between. Germline V gene data show CDR1 as LGHNA and CDR2 as YSLEER. Here the CDR3 DNA reads TGCGCCAGCAGCCAAGATCGACCGGGGCAGCAATACTTC. It translates to CASSQDRPGQQYF.

A few counts support this clonotype. The chain recombines TRBV20-1 with TRBJ2-7; D perhaps matches TRBD2 (6 bases). The CDR3 loop spans 15 amino acids. Germline CDR1 and CDR2: DFQATT and SNEGSKA (reference sequence). V lost 0 bases and J 0 bases, leaving 12 bases between the germline ends. The CDR3 is CSARDYYGSSYEQYF. The CDR3 nucleotides are TGCAGTGCTAGAGATTATTACGGGAGCTCCTACGAGCAGTACTTC.

The chain links TRBV7-6 to TRBJ2-7; 9 nucleotides agree with TRBD1. V dropped 8 bases and J dropped 3; count of bases not matched to a gene: 8. This CDR3 comprises 14 residues. Germline V lookup: CDR1 SGHVS, CDR2 FNYEAQ. The DNA for the CDR3 is TGTGCCAGCGTGTTAGGGGACAGGGACTACGAGCAGTACTTC. Protein product: CASVLGDRDYEQYF.

This clonotype was observed at least ten times. CDR3 DNA: TGCAGTGCTGTCATGGGGACTAGCGTGTTTTTT. This gives the protein CSAVMGTSVFF. This chain links TRBV20-1 with TRBJ2-2, with 10 bases fitting TRBD2. The CDR3 is 11 residues long. Per the germline V gene, CDR1 is DFQATT and CDR2 is SNEGSKA (reference sequence). Trimming cost V 5 bases and J 15 bases; bases outside gene matches: 6.

The chain couples TRBV28 to TRBJ2-3, with TRBD2 matching over 8 bases. The ends lost 5 bases at V and 7 bases at J; junction bases unmatched: 5. Looked up from germline, CDR1 is MDHEN and CDR2 is SYDVKM. There are 13 residues in the CDR3. The CDR3 DNA reads as TGTGCCAGCAGTCCTGGACTAGCCCATACGCAGTATTTT. Translated, it gives CASSPGLAHTQYF. The entire variable domain, with the rest obtained from reference TRBV28 and TRBJ2-3, is as follows: DVKVTQSSRYLVKRTGEKVFLECVQDMDHENMFWYRQDPGLGLRLIYFSYDVKMKEKGDIPEGYSVSREKKERFSLILESASTNQTSMYLCASSPGLAHTQYFGPGTRLTVL.

At least ten counts were recorded for this clonotype. The V call is TRBV5-1, the J call TRBJ2-1, with 7 bases that match TRBD2. The ends lost 2 bases at V and 5 bases at J; junction bases unmatched: 7. There are 15 residues in the CDR3. Germline assignment: CDR1 SGHRS and CDR2 YFSETQ. Written as DNA, the CDR3 is TGCGCCAGCAGCTTCTCGGGACTACAAAACAATGAGCAGTTCTTC. This encodes CASSFSGLQNNEQFF.

The rearrangement joins TRBV4-1 to TRBJ2-1; D might be TRBD2 (6 bases). Trimming left V 3 bases short and J 9 bases short, with 18 bases between. The CDR3 length is 15 residues. CDR1 and CDR2 (germline): MGHRA, YSYEKL. CDR3 region: CASSQRIGGMGEQFF. The CDR3 region has the DNA TGCGCCAGCAGCCAGAGAATAGGCGGGATGGGTGAGCAGTTCTTC.

This clonotype appeared a few times. The chain recombines TRBV20-1 with TRBJ2-2; 8 nucleotides agree with TRBD1. The CDR3 runs 16 residues. Trimming removed 3 bases from V and 5 bases from J; junction bases left unmatched: 11. The V gene's germline CDR1 is DFQATT and CDR2 SNEGSKA (reference sequence). The CDR3 DNA reads TGCAGTGCTAGCCCTCGGACAGGGACGAGGACCGGGGAGCTGTTTTTT. Its protein is CSASPRTGTRTGELFF.

The gene calls are TRBV2 and TRBJ1-3, with 8 bases that match TRBD1. The CDR3 sequence is 16 residues long. Germline CDR1 reads SNHLY; CDR2 reads FYNNEI. The ends lost 6 bases at V and 0 bases at J; junction bases unmatched: 7. CDR3 nucleotides: TGTGCCAGCAGCGAACGGGACAGGATCTCTGGAAACACCATATATTTT. Its protein is CASSERDRISGNTIYF.

This clonotype was picked up a small number of times. The V and J genes are TRBV28 and TRBJ2-7, with 15 bases aligning to TRBD2. Germline V gene sequence: CDR1 MDHEN, CDR2 SYDVKM. The CDR3 extends over 17 amino acids. V lost 5 bases and J lost 3; bases outside the gene matches: 8. The CDR3 spells CASSVTGLAGGLYEQYF. The DNA of the CDR3 is TGTGCCAGCAGTGTAACGGGACTAGCGGGAGGCCTCTACGAGCAGTACTTC.

V usage is TRBV20-1 and J usage is TRBJ2-7; maybe TRBD2 (6 bases). In germline, CDR1 is DFQATT, CDR2 SNEGSKA (reference sequence). V lost 0 bases, J lost 2 bases, and 20 bases lay in between. This CDR3 spans 17 amino acids. Here the CDR3 DNA reads TGCAGTGCTAGAGAGCTTCGGGGGACGGTCACTCCCTACGAGCAGTACTTC. This encodes CSARELRGTVTPYEQYF.

This clonotype came up a few times. The V call is TRBV18, the J call TRBJ2-1; D possibly corresponds to TRBD2 (6 bases). V lost 4 bases and J lost 15, with 25 bases in between. Germline V CDR1 and CDR2: KGHSH, LQKENI. The CDR3 consists of 15 residues. The CDR3: CASSLLTGTPNTLFF. For the CDR3, the DNA is TGTGCCAGCTCACTTCTGACCGGGACTCCCAACACCCTGTTCTTC.

This clonotype was found many times. The chain employs TRBV29-1 and TRBJ2-1; no firm D call. Germline CDR1 SQVTM, CDR2 ANQGSEA. CDR3 length: 14 residues. V lost 7 bases and J 2 bases, leaving 15 bases between the germline ends. CDR3 loop: CSALSPPAYNEQFF. The CDR3 coding sequence is TGCAGCGCCTTGTCCCCACCCGCCTACAATGAGCAGTTCTTC.

This chain links TRBV5-5 with TRBJ2-1, with D hard to call. The CDR3 contains 15 residues. The germline V gene encodes CDR1 SGHKS and CDR2 YYEKEE (reference sequence). Trimming removed 1 base from V and 0 bases from J, with 8 bases in between. The CDR3 region is CASSLQEYSYNEQFF. CDR3 in DNA: TGTGCCAGCAGCTTGCAAGAGTACTCCTACAATGAGCAGTTCTTC.

The J gene is TRBJ2-7, the V gene TRBV18, with D possibly TRBD2 on 5 matching bases. Germline lookup yields CDR1 KGHSH and CDR2 LQKENI. The CDR3 sequence is 15 residues long. V lost 6 bases and J lost 7, with 22 bases in between. The CDR3 nucleotides are TGTGCCAGCTCCTCTACAACGACGGACTTGGGAGAGCAGTACTTC. Amino acid sequence: CASSSTTTDLGEQYF.

The chain couples TRBV11-2 to TRBJ2-7; 7 positions agree with TRBD1. The V segment lost 1 base and the J segment 4 bases; nucleotides outside the gene matches: 4. CDR1 is SGHAT, CDR2 FQNNGV, per germline. This CDR3 has 14 residues. The CDR3 spells CASSLGPQGYEQYF. The CDR3 DNA follows: TGTGCCAGCAGCTTAGGTCCACAGGGGTACGAGCAGTACTTC. The full variable domain, in which reference TRBV11-2 and TRBJ2-7 provide the parts outside the CDR3, is EAGVAQSPRYKIIEKRQSVAFWCNPISGHATLYWYQQILGQGPKLLIQFQNNGVVDDSQLPKDRFSAERLKGVDSTLKIQPAKLEDSAVYLCASSLGPQGYEQYFGPGTRLTVT.

V is TRBV11-2 and J is TRBJ2-5; D is unclear. Trimming shortened V by 0 bases and J by 5 bases, and 7 bases separated the two germline ends. The CDR3 runs 13 residues. Germline V gives CDR1 SGHAT, CDR2 FQNNGV. The CDR3 is CASSLEVRETQYF. DNA for the CDR3: TGTGCCAGCAGCTTAGAAGTGAGGGAGACCCAGTACTTC. Full variable domain (rest looked up from reference TRBV11-2 and TRBJ2-5): EAGVAQSPRYKIIEKRQSVAFWCNPISGHATLYWYQQILGQGPKLLIQFQNNGVVDDSQLPKDRFSAERLKGVDSTLKIQPAKLEDSAVYLCASSLEVRETQYFGPGTRLLVL.

This clonotype was observed many times. The rearrangement joins TRBV20-1 to TRBJ2-3, with a tentative D call TRBD2 (6 bases). V lost 3 bases and J 2 bases, leaving 15 bases between the germline ends. The CDR3 covers 15 residues. Germline V lookup: CDR1 DFQATT, CDR2 SNEGSKA (reference sequence). CDR3 protein: CSARAGGPNTDTQYF. The CDR3 region has the DNA TGCAGTGCTAGGGCCGGAGGGCCGAACACAGATACGCAGTATTTT.

This clonotype was seen ten or more times. The J gene is TRBJ2-1, the V gene TRBV4-2, with TRBD2 matching 7 bases. The germline CDR1 and CDR2 sequences are LGHNA and YNFKEQ. Losses at the gene ends were 0 bases for V and 4 bases for J; bases not matched to a gene: 12. This CDR3 has 18 amino acids. This chain's CDR3 is CASSQEWVGRENYNEQFF. In nucleotides, the CDR3 is TGTGCCAGCAGCCAAGAATGGGTAGGGCGGGAGAATTACAATGAGCAGTTCTTC.

V usage is TRBV2 and J usage is TRBJ1-5; possible D gene TRBD1, 6 bases. The V end was cut by 5 bases, the J end by 2 bases, with 10 bases between. The CDR3 length is 14 residues. Germline CDR1 is SNHLY and CDR2 is FYNNEI. The CDR3 DNA reads as TGTGCCAGCAGTAACAGGGAGGGCAATCAGCCCCAGCATTTT. Amino acid sequence: CASSNREGNQPQHF.

This clonotype was counted between two and nine times. The rearrangement joins TRBV28 to TRBJ2-1; 10 bases line up with TRBD2. This CDR3 comprises 14 residues. V gave up 10 bases and J gave up 4 bases; unmatched junction bases: 7. Looked up from germline, CDR1 is MDHEN and CDR2 is SYDVKM. The DNA for the CDR3 is TGTGCCACTCACCCGGGACTAGCGTACAATGAGCAGTTCTTC. Amino acids: CATHPGLAYNEQFF.

The chain links TRBV20-1 to TRBJ2-7, with TRBD2 identical over 13 bases. CDR1 DFQATT and CDR2 SNEGSKA come from the germline V gene (reference sequence). J lost 0 bases, V lost 3 bases, and 5 bases had no gene match. CDR3 length: 16 residues. The chain's CDR3 is CSASSGTSGISYEQYF. Here the CDR3 DNA reads TGCAGTGCTAGTTCCGGGACTAGCGGGATCTCCTACGAGCAGTACTTC.

Of note for this clonotype: Being one base from a much bigger clone, this may be a read error. The chain joins TRBV6-2 or TRBV6-3 to TRBJ2-1, with D tentatively TRBD1 or TRBD2 (7 bases each). The germline V gene has CDR1 MNHEY and CDR2 SVGEGT. The CDR3 spans 17 residues. The CDR3 sequence is CAGRRRPGRGGGDEQFF. CDR3 nucleotide sequence: TGTGCCGGCAGGCGACGGCCCGGCAGGGGGGGTGGAGATGAGCAGTTCTTC.

This clonotype was found many times. CDR3 in amino acids: CSVAASGTANEQFF. In DNA, the CDR3 is TGCAGCGTTGCCGCTAGCGGGACCGCCAATGAGCAGTTCTTC. This chain joins TRBV29-1 and TRBJ2-1; 9 bases agree with TRBD2. The V gene's germline CDR1 is SQVTM and CDR2 ANQGSEA. V was pared by 4 bases and J by 6 bases, with 7 bases of the junction left unmatched. The CDR3 extends over 14 amino acids.

The gene calls are TRBV6-2 or TRBV6-3 and TRBJ2-1, with TRBD2 matching 9 bases. The CDR3 is 16 amino acids. V was pared by 6 bases and J by 2 bases, with 8 bases of the junction left unmatched. Germline V gives CDR1 MNHEY, CDR2 SVGEGT. The DNA of the CDR3 is TGTGCCAGCAGCTCACTAGCGGGTGTTACCTACAATGAGCAGTTCTTC. Translation gives CASSSLAGVTYNEQFF.

This clonotype was counted many times. The rearrangement joins TRBV29-1 to TRBJ2-1, with no clear D. The germline V and J ends were trimmed by 7 bases and 14 bases, with 15 bases remaining between them. Germline loops: CDR1 SQVTM, CDR2 ANQGSEA. The CDR3 is made up of 10 amino acids. The CDR3 DNA reads as TGCAGCGCCTTACTAACCTGGGAGTTCTTC. Amino acid sequence: CSALLTWEFF.

This clonotype was seen more than once but under ten times. This sequence joins TRBV20-1 and TRBJ2-5, with D tentatively TRBD1 or TRBD2 (6 bases each). Germline V CDR1 and CDR2: DFQATT, SNEGSKA (reference sequence). The CDR3 loop spans 12 amino acids. Trimming took 6 bases from V and 4 from J, leaving 12 bases between them. CDR3 loop: CSAVRGGETQYF. The CDR3 nucleotides are TGCAGTGCGGTCAGGGGAGGAGAGACCCAGTACTTC.